Given below is one T cell receptor beta chain in context. The antigen is undetermined. These data come from a study of post-analysis software for immune sequencing data. At the level of the study: Relapsing-remitting, secondary progressive and progressive-relapsing courses of multiple sclerosis were included.

Built from TCR beta cDNA, the libraries had unique molecular identifiers in them. The source material, roughly 0.9 to 11 million T cells, gave rise to roughly 500,000 cDNA molecules. TCRdb re-derived calls from the PCR reads in MiXCR, one entry per CDR3 protein. The sample lists 600,000 to 700,000 distinct CDR3 sequences, 55% to 60% occurring once. Whole-study findings and limits: Significantly lower normalized Chao1 diversity was seen in multiple sclerosis patients than in controls. Samples from one preparation batch, clustered by F measure, grouped strongly together. Compared with controls, patients had more of 4 to 6 TRBV segments, including TRBV5-6, TRBV5-1 and TRBV20-1.

Germline values: CDR1 DFQATT, CDR2 SNEGSKA (reference sequence). CDR3 length: 17 residues. Losses at the gene ends were 1 base for V and 0 bases for J; bases not matched to a gene: 6. The V call is TRBV20-1, the J call TRBJ2-6; 7 bases map to TRBD1. The clonotype originates from a girl aged 2-10 years with multiple sclerosis. Sequencing was performed on blood. CDR3 in DNA: TGCAGTGCTAGAGGGGGGACAGCTTCCTCTGGGGCCAACGTCCTGACTTTC. It codes for CSARGGTASSGANVLTF.